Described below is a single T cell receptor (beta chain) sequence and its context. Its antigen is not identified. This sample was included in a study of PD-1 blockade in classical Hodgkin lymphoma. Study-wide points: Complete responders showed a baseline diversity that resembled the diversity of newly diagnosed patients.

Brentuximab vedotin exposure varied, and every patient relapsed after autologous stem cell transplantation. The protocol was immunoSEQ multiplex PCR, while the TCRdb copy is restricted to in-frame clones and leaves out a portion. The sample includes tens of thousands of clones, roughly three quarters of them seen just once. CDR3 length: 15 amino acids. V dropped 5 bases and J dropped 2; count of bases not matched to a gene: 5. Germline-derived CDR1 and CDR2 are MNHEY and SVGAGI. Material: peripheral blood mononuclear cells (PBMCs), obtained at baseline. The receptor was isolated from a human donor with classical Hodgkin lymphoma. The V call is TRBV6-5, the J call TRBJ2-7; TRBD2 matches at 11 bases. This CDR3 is CASSTLAGGPYEQYF. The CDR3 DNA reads TGTGCCAGCAGTACTCTAGCGGGGGGCCCCTACGAGCAGTACTTC.